The sequence of this T cell receptor (beta chain) was determined in a study of cytomegalovirus exposure and HLA in healthy donors. Study in general: The 130 or so validation repertoires, a later analysis reported, used the same platform as the approximately 730 repertoires from the first cohort.

Clones were read by immunoSEQ multiplex PCR, and TCRdb kept only the in-frame ones, dropping some. Found here are about 250,000 clones, less than 90% of them singletons; the top ten hold 12%. A remark on this clone: Its antigen is unknown.

In germline, CDR1 is SNHLY, CDR2 FYNNEI. The germline V and J ends were trimmed by 8 bases and 2 bases, with 8 bases remaining between them. This CDR3 contains 12 residues. The study, taken as a whole, reports: 164 TCR beta chains were listed as cytomegalovirus-associated. It was reportedly the case that the classifier diagnosed cytomegalovirus status with high specificity and sensitivity.

The origin of this receptor is a man aged 18 to 29 in good health and CMV-seropositive. Material: PBMCs. The V gene is TRBV2, the J gene TRBJ2-3; D is unclear. CDR3 DNA sequence: TGTGCCAGCTGCCGGATCACAGATACGCAGTATTTT. This codes for CASCRITDTQYF. The full variable domain, completed using reference TRBV2 and TRBJ2-3, is EPEVTQTPSHQVTQMGQEVILRCVPISNHLYFYWYRQILGQKVEFLVSFYNNEISEKSEIFDDQFSVERPDGSNFTLKIRSTKLEDSAMYFCASCRITDTQYFGPGTRLTVL.